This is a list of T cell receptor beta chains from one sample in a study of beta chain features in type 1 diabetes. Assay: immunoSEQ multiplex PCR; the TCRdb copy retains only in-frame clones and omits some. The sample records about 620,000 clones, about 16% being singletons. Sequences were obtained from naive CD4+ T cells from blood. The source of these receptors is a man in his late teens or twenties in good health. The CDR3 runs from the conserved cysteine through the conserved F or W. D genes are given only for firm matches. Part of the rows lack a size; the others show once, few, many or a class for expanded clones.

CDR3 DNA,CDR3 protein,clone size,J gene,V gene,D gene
TGTGCCAGCCGGGACAGCAATCAGCCCCAGCATTTT,CASRDSNQPQHF,few,TRBJ1-5,TRBV19,.
TGTGCTAGTGGTCCGGGACGGCGAGGCTACACCTTC,CASGPGRRGYTF,.,TRBJ1-2,TRBV12-5,.
TGTGCCAGCAGCCCGGGACTAGCGGGGACAGATACGCAGTATTTT,CASSPGLAGTDTQYF,few,TRBJ2-3,TRBV5-6,TRBD2
TGTGCTAGCAGCACGGGACAGTTCTACAATGAGCAGTTCTTC,CASSTGQFYNEQFF,.,TRBJ2-1,TRBV7-7,TRBD1
TGTGCCAGCAGCCAAGCGAACACCCAAGCTTTCTTT,CASSQANTQAFF,.,TRBJ1-1,TRBV14,.
TGTGCCAGCAGCTTCAGGGGGCTGCAAGAGACCCAGTACTTC,CASSFRGLQETQYF,.,TRBJ2-5,TRBV7-2,TRBD1
TGTGCCAGCAGTTTGGATGACGGGATTTACAATGAGCAGTTCTTC,CASSLDDGIYNEQFF,few,TRBJ2-1,TRBV28,.
TGTGCCAGTCGCGAGGACAGGGGGTATGATGGCTACACCTTC,CASREDRGYDGYTF,.,TRBJ1-2,TRBV19,TRBD1
TGTGCCAGCTCACCAAGGGAAGGGACAGATACGCAGTATTTT,CASSPREGTDTQYF,.,TRBJ2-3,TRBV18,.
TGTGCCTGGCGTGTACGGACAGCCCGCTCCGGGGCCAACGTCCTGACTTTC,CAWRVRTARSGANVLTF,.,TRBJ2-6,TRBV30,.
TGTGCCAGTAGTATGCCGGGACAGAATAATGAAAAACTGTTTTTT,CASSMPGQNNEKLFF,.,TRBJ1-4,TRBV19,TRBD1
TGTGCCAGCAGCCCGACAGATACGCAGTATTTT,CASSPTDTQYF,few,TRBJ2-3,TRBV7-9,.
TGTGCCAGCAGCCCACAGAGTAACTATGGCTACACCTTC,CASSPQSNYGYTF,.,TRBJ1-2,TRBV7-9,.
TGTGCCAGCAACTGGTTGGCGGCGGCGGATACGCAGTATTTT,CASNWLAAADTQYF,.,TRBJ2-3,TRBV28,.
TGCGCCAGCAGCCCAGGAAACCGGGTGTCGAATGAAAAACTGTTTTTT,CASSPGNRVSNEKLFF,.,TRBJ1-4,TRBV5-1,.
TGTGCCAGCAGTTCTCCCGGGACAGGAACCTACGAGCAGTACTTC,CASSSPGTGTYEQYF,few,TRBJ2-7,TRBV28,TRBD1
TGTGCCAGCAGCGACATGTTTGGAACTGAAGCTTTCTTT,CASSDMFGTEAFF,few,TRBJ1-1,TRBV14,.
TGTGCCAGCAGCTTGGGGGAGAGGTCACCCCTCCACTTT,CASSLGERSPLHF,few,TRBJ1-6,TRBV7-6,.
TGTGCCAGCAGCGTCGGGAGACTAGCAGCATTTCGGGAGCAGTACTTC,CASSVGRLAAFREQYF,.,TRBJ2-7,TRBV9,TRBD2
TGTGCCAGCAGTGGGCCCGGGACCGCCCCTGAAGCTTTCTTT,CASSGPGTAPEAFF,few,TRBJ1-1,TRBV6-6,.
TGTGCCAGCAGCACAGGGCCCGGGGAGAGCACAGATACGCAGTATTTT,CASSTGPGESTDTQYF,few,TRBJ2-3,TRBV5-4,.
TGTGCCAGCAATACGGACAGAAACCTCTATGGCTACACCTTC,CASNTDRNLYGYTF,few,TRBJ1-2,TRBV6-1,.
TGTGCCAGCAGCCTTAGGGCAGGGATGGTTCAGCCCCAGCATTTT,CASSLRAGMVQPQHF,.,TRBJ1-5,TRBV7-6,.
TGTGCCAGCAGCTCTCAAGTCTACGAGCAGTACTTC,CASSSQVYEQYF,few,TRBJ2-7,TRBV7-9,.